This T cell receptor (beta chain) derives from a study of blood T cell repertoires in COVID-19. On the study more broadly: Samples representing acute and convalescent COVID-19 were sourced from the United States, Italy and Spain.

In the source study's methods: Amplifying reference gene primers gave estimates of nucleated cell counts. This table comes from immunoSEQ multiplex PCR, and its TCRdb copy is limited to in-frame clones, with some not included. D and trimming come from the DNA, and the V and J calls and clone size come from that table. Altogether roughly 110,000 clones are present, roughly four fifths being singletons, with the ten largest covering 7% to 9.5%. With 2 bases removed from V and 4 bases from J, the gap between germline ends came to 9 bases. Per germline, CDR1 KGHSH and CDR2 LQKENI. There are 14 residues in the CDR3.

V is TRBV18 and J is TRBJ2-4; D is ambiguous. The sequencing input was peripheral blood. This clonotype was obtained from a man in his 70s with acute or convalescent COVID-19. CDR3 in DNA: TGTGCCAGCTCACCATCAAACGGGAAAAACATTCAGTACTTC. Translated: CASSPSNGKNIQYF.